This T cell receptor beta chain was captured in a study of T-cell reconstitution after alpha-beta-depleted transplantation in children. This clonotype was seen more than once but under ten times. The V gene end was trimmed by 1 base and the J gene end by 1 base; junction bases not matched to a gene: 2. The CDR3 runs to 15 residues. CDR1 and CDR2 from the germline V gene are MNHEY and SMNVEV (reference sequence). Preparation of the TCRbeta library used unique molecular identifiers. TCRdb itself ran the PCR reads through MiXCR, one entry per CDR3 protein. This table holds 330,000 or so distinct CDR3 sequences, about a tenth found once.

The chain carries TRBV27 and TRBJ1-1, with 8 bases that match TRBD1. The sequencing here drew on PBMCs from the stem cell graft donor, taken from the stem cell graft. The TCR originated in a human donor who donated a stem cell graft to a child with acute lymphoblastic leukemia. As DNA, the CDR3 is TGTGCCAGCAGTTTATTCCAGGGGGCGAACACTGAAGCTTTCTTT. This gives the protein CASSLFQGANTEAFF.